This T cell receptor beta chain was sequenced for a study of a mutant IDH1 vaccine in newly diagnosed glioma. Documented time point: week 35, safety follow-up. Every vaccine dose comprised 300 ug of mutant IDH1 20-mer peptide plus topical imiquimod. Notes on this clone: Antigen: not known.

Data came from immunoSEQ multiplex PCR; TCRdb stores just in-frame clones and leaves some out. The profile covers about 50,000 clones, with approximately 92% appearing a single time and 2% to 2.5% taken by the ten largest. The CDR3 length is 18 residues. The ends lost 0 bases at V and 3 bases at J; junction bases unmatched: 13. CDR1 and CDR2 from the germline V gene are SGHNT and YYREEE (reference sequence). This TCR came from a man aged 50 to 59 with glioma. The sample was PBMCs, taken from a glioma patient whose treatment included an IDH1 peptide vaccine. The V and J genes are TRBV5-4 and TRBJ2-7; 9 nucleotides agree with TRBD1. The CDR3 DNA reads TGTGCCAGCAGCTTGGGAGTAAGGACAGGGGTTGGGTTCTACGAGCAGTACTTC. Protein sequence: CASSLGVRTGVGFYEQYF.